Listed here are 6 T cell receptor beta chains from one sample, sequenced in a study of CD8+ T cells in alopecia areata. Isolated RNA was reverse transcribed into cDNA used as the sequencing template. The assay was immunoSEQ multiplex PCR, and TCRdb's table has in-frame clones only and misses some. The sample includes roughly 200,000 clones, 50% to 70% seen only once; the top ten take 1.7%. The sample was CD4+ T cells sorted from blood, taken at week 0. The receptor set was obtained from a human donor with alopecia areata.

This clone has only a few counts. As DNA, the CDR3 is TGTGCCAGCAGCTTAGTGGCGGAGCTCAATGAGCAGTTCTTC. Translated, it gives CASSLVAELNEQFF. The rearrangement links TRBV7-2 to TRBJ2-1; D is ambiguous. Trimming left V 1 base short and J 6 bases short, with 10 bases between. This CDR3 spans 14 amino acids. The germline gives CDR1 SGHTA, CDR2 FQGNSA.

DNA of the CDR3: TGTGCCAGCAGTCCCCGGGCCCCCCAAGAGACCCAGTACTTC. Residues: CASSPRAPQETQYF. This sequence joins TRBV6-6 and TRBJ2-5; D not certain. Per germline, CDR1 MNHNY and CDR2 SVGAGI (reference sequence). This CDR3 has 14 residues. With 5 bases removed from V and 1 base from J, the gap between germline ends came to 11 bases.

The genes are TRBV5-1 and TRBJ2-7, with TRBD1 identical over 7 bases. The CDR3 has 15 amino acids. The germline V gene has CDR1 SGHRS and CDR2 YFSETQ. The ends lost 4 bases at V and 0 bases at J; junction bases unmatched: 7. The CDR3 here is CASSPSTGSSYEQYF. The CDR3 DNA sequence: TGCGCCAGCAGCCCCTCGACAGGGAGCTCCTACGAGCAGTACTTC.

Note on this clone: The sample carries other DNA sequences with the same CDR3. This sequence joins TRBV5-6 and TRBJ1-2; TRBD1 is a possible D gene (6 bases). CDR1 is SGHDT and CDR2 is YYEEEE in the germline V gene. CDR3 length equals 14 residues. With 6 bases removed from V and 4 bases from J, the gap between germline ends came to 16 bases. The DNA of the CDR3 is TGTGCCAGCACTATAGGCCCACAGGGCTATGGCTACACCTTC. Translating gives CASTIGPQGYGYTF. The variable domain in full, completed from reference TRBV5-6 and TRBJ1-2, reads DAGVTQSPTHLIKTRGQQVTLRCSPKSGHDTVSWYQQALGQGPQFIFQYYEEEERQRGNFPDRFSGHQFPNYSSELNVNALLLGDSALYLCASTIGPQGYGYTFGSGTRLTVV.

The chain recombines TRBV30 with TRBJ1-1, with a possible D match to TRBD1 (5 bases). The CDR3 is 14 residues long. CDR1 is GTSNPN and CDR2 is SVGIG in the germline V gene (reference sequence). Trimming took off 0 bases at V and 4 bases at J, with 12 bases between the two ends. CDR3 amino acids: CAWSVWGVRTEAFF. The CDR3, as DNA: TGTGCCTGGAGTGTTTGGGGGGTTCGCACTGAAGCTTTCTTT.

The J gene is TRBJ2-3, the V gene TRBV29-1, with 9 bases lining up with TRBD2. The CDR3 is made up of 14 amino acids. V lost 7 bases, J lost 5 bases, and 10 bases stayed unmatched. CDR1 SQVTM and CDR2 ANQGSEA come from the germline V gene. The CDR3 region is CSAWPGLARDTQYF. Written as DNA, the CDR3 is TGCAGCGCCTGGCCGGGACTAGCAAGAGATACGCAGTATTTT.